Below, 11 T cell receptor beta chains from the same sample are listed, as sequenced in a study of OX40 agonist ivuxolimab in advanced cancers. Method: immunoSEQ multiplex PCR; TCRdb's copy keeps in-frame clones and lacks some. Here the sample spans roughly 68,000 clones, 80% to 95% being singletons. This sample comprised CD4+ or CD8+ T cells sorted from blood, obtained in a trial of the OX40 agonist ivuxolimab. The origin of the receptors is an adult with an advanced solid tumor such as melanoma, head and neck, liver or kidney cancer.

The rearrangement uses TRBV7-6 and TRBJ1-3; D may be TRBD1 (5 bases). The CDR3 loop spans 13 amino acids. V was shortened by 4 bases and J by 4 bases, with 8 bases between the two germline ends. From germline, CDR1 is SGHVS and CDR2 FNYEAQ. CDR3 in amino acids: CASSSGPGNTIYF. Here the CDR3 DNA reads TGTGCCAGCAGCTCAGGGCCCGGAAACACCATATATTTT.

This chain connects TRBV18 to TRBJ2-3, with unresolved D. The CDR3 covers 12 residues. Germline V CDR1 and CDR2: KGHSH, LQKENI. Deletions cut 3 bases from V and 6 bases from J, with 7 bases between. Here the CDR3 reads CASSPASDTQYF. CDR3 coding DNA: TGTGCCAGCTCACCGGCGAGCGATACGCAGTATTTT.

The rearrangement joins TRBV4-1 to TRBJ2-3, with 10 bases identical to TRBD1. With V trimmed by 4 bases and J by 6 bases, 7 bases remained unmatched. The germline gives CDR1 MGHRA, CDR2 YSYEKL. The CDR3 sequence is 15 residues long. The CDR3 region has the DNA TGCGCCAGCAGCCTACGACAGGGGGCCGACGATACGCAGTATTTT. This gives the protein CASSLRQGADDTQYF.

This clone is a singleton in its sample. The chain is built from TRBV18 and TRBJ2-5; 7 nucleotides align to TRBD2. The CDR3 length is 14 residues. The V and J ends lost 5 bases and 4 bases, in that order; junction bases with no gene match: 7. CDR1 and CDR2 from the germline V gene are KGHSH and LQKENI. The CDR3 reads CASSSRLAGETQYF. CDR3 sequence (DNA): TGTGCCAGCTCATCGCGACTAGCTGGAGAGACCCAGTACTTC.

The genes are TRBV6-1 and TRBJ1-3; the D is unclear. The CDR3 covers 14 residues. With 1 base removed from V and 3 bases from J, the gap between germline ends came to 7 bases. Germline loops: CDR1 MNHNS, CDR2 SASEGT. CDR3: CASSEGYGGNTIYF. The CDR3 nucleotides read TGTGCCAGCAGTGAAGGGTACGGTGGAAACACCATATATTTT.

The chain combines TRBV30 with TRBJ1-1; D not resolved. Germline CDR1 is GTSNPN and CDR2 is SVGIG (reference sequence). The CDR3 is 13 residues long. V was cut by 3 bases and J by 2 bases, with 10 bases left in between. CDR3 sequence reads: CAWRTGGNTEAFF. CDR3 in DNA: TGTGCCTGGAGAACGGGCGGTAACACTGAAGCTTTCTTT.

This chain uses TRBV6-6 with TRBJ2-1; D remains unclear. Per the germline V gene, CDR1 is MNHNY and CDR2 is SVGAGI (reference sequence). The CDR3 totals 14 residues. The V end lost 0 bases, the J end lost 4 bases, and 7 bases lay between the germline ends. In DNA form, the CDR3 reads TGTGCCAGCAGTTACTCTGGCGGTTACAATGAGCAGTTCTTC. It translates to CASSYSGGYNEQFF.

The rearrangement links TRBV5-1 to TRBJ2-5; a weak D match, TRBD2 (7 bases). This CDR3 spans 15 amino acids. The V and J ends lost 0 bases and 5 bases respectively, with 14 bases between them. The germline CDR1 and CDR2 sequences are SGHRS and YFSETQ. This CDR3 reads CASSLEGGRWETQYF. DNA of the CDR3: TGCGCCAGCAGCTTGGAGGGGGGGCGGTGGGAGACCCAGTACTTC.

This clone has more than one count but fewer than ten. V and J are TRBV13 and TRBJ2-2, with D perhaps given as TRBD1 or TRBD2 (6 bases each). This CDR3 spans 13 amino acids. Trimming shortened V by 5 bases and J by 6 bases, and 10 bases separated the two germline ends. The germline gives CDR1 PRHDT, CDR2 FYEKMQ (reference sequence). In DNA, the CDR3 is TGTGCCAGCAGCGAAAGGGGGGCCGGGGAGCTGTTTTTT. Amino acid sequence: CASSERGAGELFF.

The chain carries TRBV4-2 and TRBJ2-7; 8 bases fit TRBD1. CDR1 and CDR2 from the germline V gene are LGHNA and YNFKEQ. Germline trimming cut 3 bases from V and 2 bases from J; bases unmatched to any gene: 6. This CDR3 has 15 amino acids. CDR3 loop: CASSHPGDRPYEQYF. In DNA form, the CDR3 reads TGTGCCAGCAGCCATCCAGGGGACAGGCCCTACGAGCAGTACTTC.

This sequence joins TRBV30 and TRBJ2-3; 7 bases are shared with TRBD2. The CDR3 has 13 residues. V was pared by 8 bases and J by 1 base, with 6 bases of the junction left unmatched. Germline V gene data show CDR1 as GTSNPN and CDR2 as SVGIG (reference sequence). The CDR3 sequence is CALRLAGTDTQYF. Here the CDR3 DNA reads TGTGCCCTTAGACTAGCTGGCACAGATACGCAGTATTTT.